Following are 23 T cell receptor beta chains from one sample sequenced in a study. TCRdb analysed the 5' RACE reads with MiXCR anew, one entry per CDR3 protein. This sample yields roughly 20,000 distinct CDR3 sequences, of which around 30% are seen a single time; 2% to 2.5% belongs to the top ten. Sequenced input: tumor-infiltrating naive CD4+ T cells sorted from the breast tumor. This sample's subset: naive CD4+ T cells, CD4+CD45RA+CD25-. The receptors were gathered from a female donor with breast cancer.

This clonotype qualifies as medium-sized. The chain uses TRBV6-6 and TRBJ1-1; a possible D gene is TRBD1 (5 bases). The germline V and J ends were trimmed by 6 bases and 4 bases, with 18 bases remaining between them. Germline V gene lookup returns CDR1 MNHNY and CDR2 SVGAGI (reference sequence). CDR3 length equals 15 residues. The CDR3 region has the DNA TGTGCCAGCAGCCTTCCTGCAGGGCAGAGCACTGAAGCTTTCTTT. It translates to CASSLPAGQSTEAFF.

Ten or more counts support this clonotype. CDR3 sequence (DNA): TGTGCCAGCAGCCCCCGACTAGCTAAGTACAATGAGCAGTTCTTC. Protein sequence: CASSPRLAKYNEQFF. The chain joins TRBV3-1 to TRBJ2-1; 7 bases align to TRBD2. This CDR3 spans 15 amino acids. With V trimmed by 4 bases and J by 4 bases, 7 bases remained unmatched. Germline V lookup: CDR1 LGHDT, CDR2 YNNKEL (reference sequence).

By sample share, this clonotype is medium-sized. J is TRBJ2-5 and V is TRBV12-3 or TRBV12-4; 13 bases agree with TRBD2. J gave up 4 bases and V 2 bases, and 7 bases lay outside the gene matches. The CDR3 spans 17 residues. The CDR3 DNA is TGTGCCAGCAGTTTAAATGGACTAGCGGGAGAGGGAGAGACCCAGTACTTC. This codes for CASSLNGLAGEGETQYF.

This clonotype was counted at least ten times. The chain combines TRBV20-1 with TRBJ2-1; D is ambiguous. The length of the CDR3 is 13 residues. V was pared by 3 bases and J by 6 bases, with 12 bases between. CDR1 DFQATT and CDR2 SNEGSKA come from the germline V gene (reference sequence). The CDR3 sequence: CSASPSSPNEQFF. The CDR3 coding sequence is TGCAGTGCTAGTCCCTCAAGCCCCAATGAGCAGTTCTTC.

The chain recombines TRBV30 with TRBJ1-2, with D maybe TRBD1 (6 bases). The ends were cut back, 0 bases at V and 7 bases at J, with 15 bases in the middle. CDR1 GTSNPN and CDR2 SVGIG come from the germline V gene (reference sequence). This CDR3 spans 14 amino acids. DNA for the CDR3: TGTGCCTGGAGTGTTGGCAGGGGAGAGAGTGGCTACACCTTC. This sequence encodes CAWSVGRGESGYTF.

This clonotype was recorded many times. The genes are TRBV19 and TRBJ1-2; D call uncertain. Germline CDR1 is LNHDA and CDR2 is SQIVND (reference sequence). Deletions cut 1 base from V and 7 bases from J, with 13 bases between. This CDR3 contains 14 residues. This chain's CDR3 is CASSIVRGLGGYTF. The CDR3 bases are TGTGCCAGTAGTATAGTTCGAGGACTTGGTGGCTACACCTTC.

This chain links TRBV7-2 with TRBJ2-3; no definite D call. The CDR3 extends over 16 amino acids. Germline V gene lookup returns CDR1 SGHTA and CDR2 FQGNSA. Trimming cost V 5 bases and J 6 bases, with 21 bases left between them. As DNA, the CDR3 is TGTGCCAGCAGCAACCCCTTCGTACTCGAGGCGGATACGCAGTATTTT. Its translation: CASSNPFVLEADTQYF.

This clonotype was detected only once. A much bigger clone sits one base away, suggesting this may be a read error. The final CDR3 position lacks the conserved phenylalanine or tryptophan, pointing to a likely read error. The chain is built from TRBV20-1 and TRBJ2-5, with D tentatively TRBD1 (8 bases). Looked up from germline, CDR1 is DFQATT and CDR2 is SNEGSKA (reference sequence). The length of the CDR3 is 14 residues. V was pared by 4 bases and J by 4 bases, with 16 bases between. The CDR3 coding sequence is TGCAGTGCTAACCCAACAGGGGGGGGAGAGACCCAGTACCTC. Translating it yields CSANPTGGGETQYL.

Notes on this clonotype: Given a much more abundant clone one base away, this may be a read error. The rearrangement links TRBV5-1 to TRBJ2-1; TRBD2 agrees at 10 bases. The CDR3 is made up of 15 amino acids. CDR1 and CDR2 from the germline V gene are SGHRS and YFSETQ. CDR3 loop: CASSQREGSYNGQFF. CDR3 bases: TGCGCCAGCAGTCAGCGGGAGGGCTCCTACAATGGGCAGTTCTTC.

This clonotype was counted only a few times. A much larger clone differs by one base, so this may be a read error. V is TRBV7-3 and J is TRBJ2-6, with 7 bases that match TRBD1. After removal of 9 bases from V and 5 bases from J, the junction contained 7 bases not matched to a gene. This CDR3 is built from 14 residues. Germline V CDR1 and CDR2: SGHTA, FQGTGA. CDR3 protein: CASTTGPRANVLTF. DNA of the CDR3: TGTGCCAGTACGACAGGGCCACGGGCCAACGTCCTGACTTTC. The full variable domain, rest sourced from reference TRBV7-3 and TRBJ2-6, is GAGVSQTPSNKVTEKGKYVELRCDPISGHTALYWYRQSLGQGPEFLIYFQGTGAADDSGLPNDRFFAVRPEGSVSTLKIQRTERGDSAVYLCASTTGPRANVLTFGAGSRLTVL.

This clonotype was seen a handful of times. The chain couples TRBV7-8 to TRBJ2-1, with 8 bases fitting TRBD2. Trimming at V came to 5 bases and at J to 4 bases, leaving 22 bases not matched to a gene. The CDR3 runs to 20 residues. Germline-derived CDR1 and CDR2 are SGHVS and FQNEAQ. The CDR3 protein is CASSPADGGREDPSYNEQFF. The CDR3 bases are TGTGCCAGCAGCCCCGCGGATGGAGGGCGGGAGGACCCTAGTTACAATGAGCAGTTCTTC.

The CDR3, as DNA: TGTGCCACCAGCAGAGATGGGTTATGGGGGAACTATGGCTACACCTTC. Translated: CATSRDGLWGNYGYTF. The chain recombines TRBV15 with TRBJ1-2; D might be TRBD1 (5 bases). Germline values: CDR1 LNHNV, CDR2 YYDKDF (reference sequence). This CDR3 is built from 16 residues. The V and J ends lost 0 bases and 2 bases respectively, with 13 bases between them. The variable domain in full, completed from reference TRBV15 and TRBJ1-2, reads DAMVIQNPRYQVTQFGKPVTLSCSQTLNHNVMYWYQQKSSQAPKLLFHYYDKDFNNEADTPDNFQSRRPNTSFCFLDIRSPGLGDTAMYLCATSRDGLWGNYGYTFGSGTRLTVV.

CDR3 loop: CASSDRLNYGYTF. The CDR3 nucleotides are TGTGCCAGCAGTGACCGGCTTAACTATGGCTACACCTTC. The genes are TRBV6-1 and TRBJ1-2, with D uncertain. This CDR3 has 13 amino acids. V was clipped by 3 bases and J by 1 base, with 6 bases between them. Germline CDR1 and CDR2: MNHNS and SASEGT.

Ten or more counts support this clonotype. This chain connects TRBV2 to TRBJ1-5, with 8 bases matching TRBD1. Germline V gene sequence: CDR1 SNHLY, CDR2 FYNNEI. The V gene end was trimmed by 5 bases and the J gene end by 6 bases; junction bases not matched to a gene: 3. The CDR3 covers 13 residues. For the CDR3, the DNA is TGTGCCAGCAGTAACAGGGGGGGTCAGCCCCAGCATTTT. Its protein product is CASSNRGGQPQHF.

This clonotype was seen repeatedly, ten times or more. The rearrangement links TRBV4-1 to TRBJ1-1, with D possibly TRBD1 on 6 matching bases. Looked up from germline, CDR1 is MGHRA and CDR2 is YSYEKL. V lost 0 bases and J lost 6, with 14 bases in between. The CDR3 runs to 15 residues. The CDR3 DNA follows: TGCGCCAGCAGCCAAGACAGGGGACGTTTCGCTGAAGCTTTCTTT. Amino acid sequence: CASSQDRGRFAEAFF.

This clonotype showed up just a few times. The chain employs TRBV9 and TRBJ2-1; 8 bases fit TRBD1. Germline V gene data show CDR1 as SGDLS and CDR2 as YYNGEE. The CDR3 contains 14 residues. V was clipped by 1 base and J by 4 bases; unmatched bases: 1. The CDR3 loop reads CASSVTGGYNEQFF. Here the CDR3 DNA reads TGTGCCAGCAGCGTAACAGGGGGGTACAATGAGCAGTTCTTC.

At least ten counts were recorded for this clonotype. The rearrangement uses TRBV5-1 and TRBJ2-1; 7 bases are a match to TRBD2. The CDR3 contains 16 residues. V trimming: 3 bases; J trimming: 5 bases; junction bases outside the gene matches: 11. The germline CDR1 and CDR2 sequences are SGHRS and YFSETQ. The CDR3 spells CASSSGAGTNNNEQFF. The CDR3 DNA reads TGCGCCAGCAGCTCCGGGGCCGGGACTAATAACAATGAGCAGTTCTTC.

Note on this clonotype: Sequence at one end of the junction differs from germline and may be a read error. V gene TRBV29-1 combines with J gene TRBJ2-4, with 10 bases aligning to TRBD2. CDR1 and CDR2 (germline): SQVTM, ANQGSEA. CDR3 size: 13 residues. The CDR3 DNA reads as TGCAGCGTTCTAGCGGGAGAGCCGAACACTCAGTACTTC. Protein product: CSVLAGEPNTQYF.

This clonotype was seen ten or more times. The genes are TRBV2 and TRBJ2-7; the match to TRBD1 covers 7 bases. Losses at the gene ends were 3 bases for V and 1 base for J; bases not matched to a gene: 6. Germline CDR1 is SNHLY and CDR2 is FYNNEI. This CDR3 comprises 15 residues. The CDR3, as DNA: TGTGCCAGCAGTGATTCGGGGACAGTATCCTACGAGCAGTACTTC. Its translation: CASSDSGTVSYEQYF.

This clonotype was counted only a few times. CDR3 sequence (DNA): TGTGCCAGCAGCCGGATGAGGGGGACTGAAGCTTTCTTT. Translating it yields CASSRMRGTEAFF. The rearrangement links TRBV6-5 to TRBJ1-1; a possible D gene is TRBD1 (6 bases). CDR1 and CDR2 from the germline V gene are MNHEY and SVGAGI. Deletions cut 6 bases from V and 5 bases from J, with 13 bases between. The CDR3 extends over 13 amino acids.

In this sample, this clonotype turned up many times. The rearrangement uses TRBV27 and TRBJ2-7; 7 nucleotides match TRBD1. This CDR3 contains 13 residues. J lost 2 bases, V lost 6 bases, and 4 bases had no gene match. Per the germline V gene, CDR1 is MNHEY and CDR2 is SMNVEV (reference sequence). DNA of the CDR3: TGTGCCAGCAGCCTCGACAGGGCCTACGAGCAGTACTTC. Amino acid sequence: CASSLDRAYEQYF.

In its sample, this clonotype was seen a few times. A read error may be the cause here, since a much bigger clone is one base away. This sequence joins TRBV6-5 and TRBJ2-1; 8 bases fit TRBD2. The V gene's germline CDR1 is MNHEY and CDR2 SVGAGI. CDR3 length: 14 amino acids. The CDR3 DNA reads as TGTGCCGGCAGGGGACTAGAGCTTAGCAATGAGCAGTTCTTC. Its protein product is CAGRGLELSNEQFF.

In this sample, this clonotype turned up many times. This chain uses TRBV6-5 with TRBJ2-7; 9 bases match TRBD2. In germline, CDR1 is MNHEY, CDR2 SVGAGI. This CDR3 is built from 15 residues. V lost 0 bases, J lost 3 bases, and 3 bases stayed unmatched. This chain's CDR3 is CASSYSISGSYEQYF. CDR3 bases: TGTGCCAGCAGTTACTCGATTAGCGGGAGCTACGAGCAGTACTTC.